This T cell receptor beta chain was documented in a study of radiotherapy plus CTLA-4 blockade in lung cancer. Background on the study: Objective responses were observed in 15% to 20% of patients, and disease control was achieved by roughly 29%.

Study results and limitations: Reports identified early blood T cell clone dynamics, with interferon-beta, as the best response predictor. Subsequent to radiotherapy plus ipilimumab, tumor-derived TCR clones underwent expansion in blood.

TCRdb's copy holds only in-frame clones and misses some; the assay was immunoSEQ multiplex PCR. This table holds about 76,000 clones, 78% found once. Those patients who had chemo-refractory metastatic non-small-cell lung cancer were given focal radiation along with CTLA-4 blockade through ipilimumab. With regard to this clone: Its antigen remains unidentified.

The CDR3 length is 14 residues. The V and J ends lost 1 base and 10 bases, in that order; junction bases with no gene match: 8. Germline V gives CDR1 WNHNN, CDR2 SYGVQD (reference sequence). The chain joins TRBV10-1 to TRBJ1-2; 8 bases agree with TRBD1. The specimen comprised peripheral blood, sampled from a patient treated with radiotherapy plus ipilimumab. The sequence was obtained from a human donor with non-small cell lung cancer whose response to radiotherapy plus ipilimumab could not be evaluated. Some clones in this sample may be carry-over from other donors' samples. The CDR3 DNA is TGCGCCAGCAGTGAGTTCTACAGGGGGACAGTCTACACCTTC. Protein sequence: CASSEFYRGTVYTF.